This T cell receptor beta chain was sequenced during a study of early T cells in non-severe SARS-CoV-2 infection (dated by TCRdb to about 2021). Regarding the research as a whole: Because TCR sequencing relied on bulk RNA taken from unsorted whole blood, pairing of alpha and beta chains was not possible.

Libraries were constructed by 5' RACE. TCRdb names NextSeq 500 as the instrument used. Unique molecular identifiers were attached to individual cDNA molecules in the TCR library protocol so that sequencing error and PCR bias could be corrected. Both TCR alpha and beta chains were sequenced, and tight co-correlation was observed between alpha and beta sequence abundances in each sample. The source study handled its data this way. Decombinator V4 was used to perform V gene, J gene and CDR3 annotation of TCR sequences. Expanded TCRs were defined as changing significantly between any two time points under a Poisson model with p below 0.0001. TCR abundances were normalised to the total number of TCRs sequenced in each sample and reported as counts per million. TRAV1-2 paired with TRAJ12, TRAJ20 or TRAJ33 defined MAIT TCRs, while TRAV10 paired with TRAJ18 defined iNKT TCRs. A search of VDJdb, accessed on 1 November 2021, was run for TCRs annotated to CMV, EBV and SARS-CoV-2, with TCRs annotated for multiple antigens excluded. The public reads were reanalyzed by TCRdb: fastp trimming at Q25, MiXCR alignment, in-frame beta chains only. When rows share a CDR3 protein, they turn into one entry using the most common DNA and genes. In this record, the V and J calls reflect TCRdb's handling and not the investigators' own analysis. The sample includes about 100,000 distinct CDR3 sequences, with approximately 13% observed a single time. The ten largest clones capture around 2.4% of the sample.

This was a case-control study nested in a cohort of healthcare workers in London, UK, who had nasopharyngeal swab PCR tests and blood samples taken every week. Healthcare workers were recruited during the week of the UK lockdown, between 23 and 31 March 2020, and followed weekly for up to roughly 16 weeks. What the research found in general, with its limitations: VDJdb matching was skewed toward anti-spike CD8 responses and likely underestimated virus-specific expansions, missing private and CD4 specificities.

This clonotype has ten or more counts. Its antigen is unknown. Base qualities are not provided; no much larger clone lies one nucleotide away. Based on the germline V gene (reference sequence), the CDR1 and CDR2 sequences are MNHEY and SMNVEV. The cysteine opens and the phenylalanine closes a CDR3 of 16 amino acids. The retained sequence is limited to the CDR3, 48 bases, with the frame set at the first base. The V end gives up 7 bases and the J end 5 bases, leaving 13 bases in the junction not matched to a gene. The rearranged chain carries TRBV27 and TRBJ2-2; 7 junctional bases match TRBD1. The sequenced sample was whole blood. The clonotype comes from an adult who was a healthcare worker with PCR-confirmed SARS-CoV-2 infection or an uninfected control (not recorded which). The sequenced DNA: TGTGCCAGCAAACCCCGGACAGGTCAAGATACCGGGGAGCTGTTTTTT. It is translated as CASKPRTGQDTGELFF.